This record looks at one T cell receptor beta chain sequence and its context. Its antigen has not been determined. Read sequence stops 3 residues before the CDR3 end, and the germline J gene provides the missing end. For sequencing, equivalent amounts of genomic DNA were input from CVID and control samples. For every sample, a 60 bp segment covering the rearranged TCRbeta CDR3 region was amplified and then sequenced. The immunoSEQ assay, a bias-corrected multiplex PCR combined with high-throughput sequencing, was used to amplify TCRbeta. The authors processed their data as follows. Every unique nucleotide sequence was considered a clone and was annotated with V, D and J genes, copy number and frequency. Sequences were labeled productive if in frame, and non-productive if out of frame or containing stop codons. As previously described, Shannon's entropy was used to calculate clonality. The predicted amino acid sequences of productive clones were used to derive mean CDR3 Kyte-Doolittle hydropathy. Using the R hclust function, scaled V gene usage was clustered hierarchically with Manhattan distance and complete linkage. Sharing of clones by CDR3 amino acid sequence was evaluated by resampling 12 repertoires per group over 100 rounds. The repertoires were screened for over 60 published EBV-specific TCRbeta sequences and roughly 250 published CMV-specific TCRbeta sequences. A couple of CVID samples that yielded fewer than 10,000 sequences were excluded from the analysis, so around 40 CVID repertoires were retained. This immuneACCESS table, as held by TCRdb, lists in-frame sequences with V and J called but not all clones. Of the missing ones, under half trace to an unresolved V gene in checked studies; the others have no known cause. Clone size and the V and J calls come from that table; the DNA yielded D and trimming. The sample records around 55,000 clones, none occurring a single time. Of the sample, under 2% falls within the top ten clones.

Per the germline V gene (reference sequence), LNHDA is the CDR1 and SQIVND is the CDR2. The CDR3 holds 16 amino acids from the cysteine to the phenylalanine. Only the CDR3 bases that were read are kept: 39 of them, in frame from base 1. V ends up 4 bases short and J 4 bases short, with an unmatched junction base count of 7. This specimen belongs to a study of T cell clonality in common variable immunodeficiency (dated by TCRdb to the mid-2010s). Study-level results and caveats: It was noted by the authors that sequencing of the repertoires of T cell subpopulations would be needed to clarify the cause of the increased clonality in CVID. Fewer TCRbeta clones were shared among CVID subjects than among healthy controls (p < 0.0001). Differences among patients in the CVID cohort limited the correlations between repertoire features and clinical complications. Increased TCRbeta clonality was found in CVID subjects compared with healthy controls (t-test p = 0.018), with the increase being most characteristic of about a third of subjects. Although equal DNA input was used, an average of approximately 82,000 unique sequences per sample was obtained for controls, compared with about 31,547 for CVID samples. Fewer deletions and N-nucleotide insertions were reportedly observed in CVID TCRbeta sequences, and highly modified clones with 13 or more V deletions were reportedly absent from CVID TCRbeta sequences.

Predominantly Caucasian heritage was noted among both the CVID patients and the healthy controls. Heparinized peripheral whole blood samples of 5 to 8 ml were collected from each donor. Genomic DNA from adults with common variable immune deficiency (CVID) and from healthy adult controls was used for sequencing of TCRbeta CDR3 repertoires. A total of some 22 healthy adult volunteers (roughly 12 female and 10 or so male; age range roughly 20 to 66 years, mean age 34) were included in the control group. Diluted blood was density-centrifuged over Hypaque 1077 or Ficoll-Paque to isolate peripheral blood mononuclear cells. Genomic DNA was obtained from unsorted mononuclear cells through either Qiagen column purification or a centrifugation-based method.

This clonotype was sampled from a person between 18 and 69 years old in good health. The chain is assembled from TRBV19 and TRBJ1-3; 10 middle bases align to TRBD1. Sequenced sample: peripheral blood mononuclear cells. CDR3 bases read: TGTGCCAGTAGTACCGGGACAGGGGCGTTGGGAAACACC. Its protein reads: CASSTGTGALGNT. The CDR3, in full, reads CASSTGTGALGNTIYF.